One sample yielded the 2 T cell receptor beta chains listed below, sequenced in a study of early T cells in non-severe SARS-CoV-2 infection (dated by TCRdb to the early 2020s). Receptor amplification or capture employed 5' RACE. TCRdb records NextSeq 500 as the sequencer. TCRdb reran the public reads through fastp at Q25 and MiXCR, keeping productive beta chains. Merged by CDR3 protein, the rows form single entries marked with the most common genes and DNA. The sample table shows tens of thousands of distinct CDR3 sequences, and over 6% are seen once. The ten largest make up around 4.5% of the sample. Specimen: whole blood. The receptors were gathered from an adult who was a healthcare worker with PCR-confirmed SARS-CoV-2 infection or an uninfected control (not recorded which).

This clonotype was detected only a few times. The rearrangement links TRBV7-3 to TRBJ2-1; 16 bases line up with TRBD2. Germline V gives CDR1 SGHTA, CDR2 FQGTGA. V shed 3 bases, J shed 0 bases, and the junction held 11 bases outside the gene matches. The CDR3 runs 21 residues. CDR3 DNA: TGTGCCAGCAGCTTCGCGCCGCCGGGACTAGCGGGGGGGAGCTCCTACAATGAGCAGTTCTTC. Translation gives CASSFAPPGLAGGSSYNEQFF. Together with reference TRBV7-3 and TRBJ2-1, the CDR3 gives the full variable domain: GAGVSQTPSNKVTEKGKYVELRCDPISGHTALYWYRQSLGQGPEFLIYFQGTGAADDSGLPNDRFFAVRPEGSVSTLKIQRTERGDSAVYLCASSFAPPGLAGGSSYNEQFFGPGTRLTVL.

This chain links TRBV28 with TRBJ1-4, with TRBD1 as a possible D gene (6 bases). This CDR3 has 15 residues. Trimming stripped 8 bases from V and 8 bases from J, with 21 bases between. The germline gives CDR1 MDHEN, CDR2 SYDVKM. In DNA form, the CDR3 reads TGTGCCAGCGCCACCGAAACAGGGTTAGGGGAAAAACTGTTTTTT. Amino acids: CASATETGLGEKLFF.